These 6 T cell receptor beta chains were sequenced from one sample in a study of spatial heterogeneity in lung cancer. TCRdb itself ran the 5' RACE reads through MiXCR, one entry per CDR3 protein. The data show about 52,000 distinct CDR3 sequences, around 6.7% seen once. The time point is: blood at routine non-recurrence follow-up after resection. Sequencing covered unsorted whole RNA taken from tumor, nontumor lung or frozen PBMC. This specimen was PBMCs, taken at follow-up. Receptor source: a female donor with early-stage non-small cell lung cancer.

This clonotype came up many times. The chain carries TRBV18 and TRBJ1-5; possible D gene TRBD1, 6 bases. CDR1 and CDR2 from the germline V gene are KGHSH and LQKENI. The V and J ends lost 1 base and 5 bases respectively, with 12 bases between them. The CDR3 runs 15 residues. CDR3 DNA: TGTGCCAGCTCACCACTCAGGGGTGGGGATCAGCCCCAGCATTTT. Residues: CASSPLRGGDQPQHF.

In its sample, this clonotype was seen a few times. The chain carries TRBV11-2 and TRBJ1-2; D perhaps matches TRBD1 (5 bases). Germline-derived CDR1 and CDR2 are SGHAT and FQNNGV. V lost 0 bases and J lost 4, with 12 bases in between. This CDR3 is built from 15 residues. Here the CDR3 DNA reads TGTGCCAGCAGCTTAGATGTCCAGGGCATCTATGGCTACACCTTC. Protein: CASSLDVQGIYGYTF. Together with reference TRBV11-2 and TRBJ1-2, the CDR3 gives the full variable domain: EAGVAQSPRYKIIEKRQSVAFWCNPISGHATLYWYQQILGQGPKLLIQFQNNGVVDDSQLPKDRFSAERLKGVDSTLKIQPAKLEDSAVYLCASSLDVQGIYGYTFGSGTRLTVV.

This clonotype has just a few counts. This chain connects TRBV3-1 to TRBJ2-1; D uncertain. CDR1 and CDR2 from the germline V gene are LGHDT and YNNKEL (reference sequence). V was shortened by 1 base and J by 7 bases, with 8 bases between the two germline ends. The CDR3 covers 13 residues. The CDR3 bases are TGTGCCAGCAGCCAAGGGACCCTAAATGAGCAGTTCTTC. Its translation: CASSQGTLNEQFF.

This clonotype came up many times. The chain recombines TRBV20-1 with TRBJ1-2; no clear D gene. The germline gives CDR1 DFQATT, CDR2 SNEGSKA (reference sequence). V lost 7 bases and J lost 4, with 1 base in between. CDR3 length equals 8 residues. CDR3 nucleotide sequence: TGCAGTGGCTATGGCTACACCTTC. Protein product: CSGYGYTF.

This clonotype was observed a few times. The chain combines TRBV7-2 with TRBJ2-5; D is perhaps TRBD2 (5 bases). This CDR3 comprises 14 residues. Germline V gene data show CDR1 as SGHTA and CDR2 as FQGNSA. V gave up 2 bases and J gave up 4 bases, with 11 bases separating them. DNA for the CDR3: TGTGCCAGCAGCTTAATGGCTAGCCGAGAGACCCAGTACTTC. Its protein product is CASSLMASRETQYF.

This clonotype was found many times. CDR3 protein: CASTGYTTGELFF. Here the CDR3 DNA reads TGTGCCAGCACGGGATATACCACCGGGGAGCTGTTTTTT. The chain links TRBV2 to TRBJ2-2; D is perhaps TRBD2 (5 bases). Trimming stripped 7 bases from V and 4 bases from J, with 10 bases between. Per the germline V gene, CDR1 is SNHLY and CDR2 is FYNNEI. The CDR3 length is 13 residues.